Listed below are T cell receptor beta chains from one sample, sequenced in a study of T cells in Graves' hyperthyroidism and ophthalmopathy. In TCRdb, the multiplex PCR reads were re-called with MiXCR into one record per CDR3 protein. Among about 510,000 distinct CDR3 sequences listed, around 15% were seen once. Material: blood. The origin of the receptors is a woman aged 40 to 50 with Graves' hyperthyroidism. The CDR3 runs from the conserved cysteine through the conserved F or W. The D gene is left open where the match is weak. Expanded clones are given a class, and other clones once, few, many or no size at all.

CDR3: CASSFRHHQETQYF
DNA: TGTGCCAGCAGTTTTAGACACCACCAAGAGACCCAGTACTTC
V: TRBV28
J: TRBJ2-5
size: many
D: NA

CDR3: CASSLFGGAYNEQFF
DNA: TGTGCCAGCAGCTTATTCGGGGGAGCCTACAATGAGCAGTTCTTC
V: TRBV11-3
J: TRBJ2-1
size: many
D: NA

CDR3: CASSNAGGNTGELFF
DNA: TGTGCCAGCAGCAACGCGGGGGGGAACACCGGGGAGCTGTTTTTT
V: TRBV9
J: TRBJ2-2
size: NA
D: TRBD2

CDR3: CASSLGKGYEQYF
DNA: TGTGCCAGCAGCTTAGGTAAAGGATACGAGCAGTACTTC
V: TRBV7-2
J: TRBJ2-7
size: many
D: NA

CDR3: CASSQTTGRQETQYF
DNA: TGTGCCAGCAGCCAAACGACAGGTCGGCAAGAGACCCAGTACTTC
V: TRBV3-1
J: TRBJ2-5
size: many
D: NA

CDR3: CASSATVSGYTF
DNA: TGTGCCAGCAGTGCGACGGTCTCTGGCTACACCTTC
V: TRBV2
J: TRBJ1-2
size: NA
D: NA

CDR3: CASSLTEGNSPLHF
DNA: TGTGCCAGCAGTTTGACAGAGGGAAATTCACCCCTCCACTTT
V: TRBV2
J: TRBJ1-6
size: many
D: NA

CDR3: CASSSDAVQAGEKLFF
DNA: TGTGCCAGCTCATCGGACGCGGTACAGGCGGGGGAAAAACTGTTTTTT
V: TRBV18
J: TRBJ1-4
size: many
D: NA

CDR3: CASSLARGEEQYF
DNA: TGTGCTAGCAGCTTAGCGCGGGGGGAAGAGCAGTACTTC
V: TRBV7-7
J: TRBJ2-7
size: NA
D: TRBD2

CDR3: CASGRTGQGAHEQFF
DNA: TGTGCTAGTGGAAGGACGGGACAGGGGGCTCATGAGCAGTTCTTC
V: TRBV12-5
J: TRBJ2-1
size: many
D: TRBD1

CDR3: CASSQGTGGSTDTQYF
DNA: TGTGCCAGCAGCCAAGGGACCGGGGGGAGCACAGATACGCAGTATTTT
V: TRBV4-2
J: TRBJ2-3
size: few
D: TRBD2

CDR3: CASRPLGGGAVSYEQYF
DNA: TGTGCCAGCAGGCCCCTGGGAGGGGGGGCCGTCTCCTACGAGCAGTACTTC
V: TRBV11-2
J: TRBJ2-7
size: few
D: NA

CDR3: CASGFSQPQHF
DNA: TGTGCTAGTGGTTTCAGTCAGCCCCAGCATTTT
V: TRBV12-5
J: TRBJ1-5
size: NA
D: NA

CDR3: CASSLAGARGNEQFF
DNA: TGTGCCAGCAGCTTAGCGGGAGCCCGGGGTAATGAGCAGTTCTTC
V: TRBV7-3
J: TRBJ2-1
size: NA
D: TRBD2

CDR3: CASSQGFYEQYF
DNA: TGTGCCAGCAGCCAAGGATTCTACGAGCAGTACTTC
V: TRBV3-1
J: TRBJ2-7
size: many
D: NA

CDR3: CAWSQGKNQPQHF
DNA: TGTGCCTGGAGTCAGGGGAAAAATCAGCCCCAGCATTTT
V: TRBV30
J: TRBJ1-5
size: NA
D: NA

CDR3: CASRLGGRVDTQYF
DNA: TGTGCCAGCCGCCTGGGCGGGAGGGTAGATACGCAGTATTTT
V: TRBV12-3/TRBV12-4
J: TRBJ2-3
size: many
D: TRBD2